The 24 T cell receptor beta chains below were found in one sample sequenced in a study of T-cell reconstitution after alpha-beta-depleted transplantation in children. The TCRbeta library incorporated unique molecular identifiers. TCRdb passed the PCR reads through MiXCR, listing each CDR3 protein once. This sample has roughly 250,000 distinct CDR3 sequences, with 8.2% found just once. The sample consisted of PBMCs, mostly from graft donor cells, taken 180 days after TCRalphabeta/CD19-depleted stem cell transplant. These receptors came from a male patient between 10 and 17 years old who had a stem cell transplant for acute lymphoblastic leukemia, so the T cells may come from the graft donor.

This clonotype was picked up many times. The chain combines TRBV6-2 or TRBV6-3 with TRBJ2-5; D is possibly TRBD1 (5 bases). V was shortened by 6 bases and J by 3 bases, with 14 bases between the two germline ends. CDR1 and CDR2 from the germline V gene are MNHEY and SVGEGT. The CDR3 covers 14 residues. The CDR3 sequence: CASRSKTGKETQYF. CDR3 DNA sequence: TGTGCCAGCAGATCTAAAACAGGAAAAGAGACCCAGTACTTC.

This clonotype was seen repeatedly, ten times or more. The chain combines TRBV29-1 with TRBJ2-1; TRBD2 is a possible D gene (7 bases). Trimming removed 7 bases from V and 10 bases from J, with 20 bases in between. Germline V gene sequence: CDR1 SQVTM, CDR2 ANQGSEA. The CDR3 consists of 13 residues. CDR3 in DNA: TGCAGCGCAAACGCCGGCGGGGGCTGGGAGCAGTTCTTC. Its protein is CSANAGGGWEQFF.

At least ten counts were recorded for this clonotype. The genes are TRBV2 and TRBJ1-3; TRBD1 might be the D (6 bases). Germline loops: CDR1 SNHLY, CDR2 FYNNEI. There are 15 residues in the CDR3. V dropped 2 bases and J dropped 4 bases, with 12 bases sitting between them. Here the CDR3 reads CASSEYGTPGNTIYF. DNA of the CDR3: TGTGCCAGCAGTGAATACGGGACACCCGGAAACACCATATATTTT. Supplemented by reference TRBV2 and TRBJ1-3, the full variable domain reads EPEVTQTPSHQVTQMGQEVILRCVPISNHLYFYWYRQILGQKVEFLVSFYNNEISEKSEIFDDQFSVERPDGSNFTLKIRSTKLEDSAMYFCASSEYGTPGNTIYFGEGSWLTVV.

This clonotype was recorded many times. The rearrangement joins TRBV12-3 or TRBV12-4 to TRBJ2-3, with D tentatively TRBD1 (6 bases). The CDR3 spans 14 residues. V was pared by 5 bases and J by 1 base, with 10 bases between. CDR3 protein: CASSQGFRTDTQYF. Written as DNA, the CDR3 is TGTGCCAGCAGTCAGGGGTTTCGCACAGATACGCAGTATTTT.

This clonotype was seen repeatedly, ten times or more. The chain carries TRBV28 and TRBJ2-2; D might be TRBD2 (6 bases). Germline CDR1 and CDR2: MDHEN and SYDVKM. The ends were cut back, 3 bases at V and 2 bases at J, with 10 bases in the middle. The CDR3 loop spans 15 amino acids. In DNA form, the CDR3 reads TGTGCCAGCAGTTTGGTGACTAGTAACACCGGGGAGCTGTTTTTT. This encodes CASSLVTSNTGELFF.

This clonotype was detected ten times or more. This chain uses TRBV3-1 with TRBJ2-7; D unresolved. The germline V gene encodes CDR1 LGHDT and CDR2 YNNKEL (reference sequence). The CDR3 has 16 amino acids. V was trimmed by 4 bases and J by 2 bases, leaving 18 bases between them. CDR3 sequence reads: CASSPTGSAHTYEQYF. The CDR3 bases are TGTGCCAGCAGCCCCACCGGATCGGCCCATACCTACGAGCAGTACTTC.

This clonotype appeared a few times. The gene calls are TRBV7-9 and TRBJ1-2; D gene uncertain. Trimming stripped 4 bases from V and 7 bases from J, with 16 bases between. Germline V gives CDR1 SEHNR, CDR2 FQNEAQ (reference sequence). The CDR3 totals 14 residues. The CDR3 nucleotides are TGTGCCAGCAGCTCCCCGACTGATATCTTTGGCTACACCTTC. It translates to CASSSPTDIFGYTF.

This clonotype appeared many times. This chain joins TRBV9 and TRBJ1-2; D is perhaps TRBD1 (6 bases). The CDR3 consists of 13 residues. The germline CDR1 and CDR2 sequences are SGDLS and YYNGEE. The V end lost 3 bases, the J end lost 4 bases, and 10 bases lay between the germline ends. The CDR3 sequence: CASSATGTYGYTF. CDR3 DNA sequence: TGTGCCAGCAGCGCCACAGGGACCTATGGCTACACCTTC.

This clonotype was observed many times. V usage is TRBV14 and J usage is TRBJ1-2, with D unresolved. There are 14 residues in the CDR3. Germline values: CDR1 SGHDN, CDR2 FVKESK. The V end was cut by 1 base, the J end by 3 bases, with 9 bases between. The DNA for the CDR3 is TGTGCCAGCAGCCAAGTGAACAGCCACTATGGCTACACCTTC. As protein: CASSQVNSHYGYTF.

Worth noting for this clonotype: This may be a read error, as it is one base from a much larger clone. This chain joins TRBV4-3 and TRBJ2-7; no clear D gene. The V gene's germline CDR1 is LGHNA and CDR2 YSLEER. This CDR3 has 15 residues. The CDR3 nucleotides read TGCGCCGGCAGCCAAGAGTGGGTGGCCACCTACGAGCAGTACTTC. It codes for CAGSQEWVATYEQYF.

This clonotype was seen many times. The rearrangement links TRBV5-1 to TRBJ2-1; 7 bases map to TRBD1. This CDR3 is built from 17 residues. The V gene's germline CDR1 is SGHRS and CDR2 YFSETQ. Trimming at V came to 3 bases and at J to 4 bases, leaving 13 bases not matched to a gene. CDR3 loop: CASSSLIRDSQYNEQFF. Written as DNA, the CDR3 is TGCGCCAGCAGCTCGCTGATCCGGGACAGTCAATACAATGAGCAGTTCTTC.

This clonotype was found many times. The genes are TRBV20-1 and TRBJ1-1; D gene uncertain. Per the germline V gene, CDR1 is DFQATT and CDR2 is SNEGSKA (reference sequence). V was clipped by 0 bases and J by 2 bases, with 7 bases between them. CDR3 length: 13 residues. Here the CDR3 reads CSARDIINTEAFF. Written as DNA, the CDR3 is TGCAGTGCTAGAGATATTATAAACACTGAAGCTTTCTTT.

In its sample, this clonotype was seen many times. The chain is built from TRBV2 and TRBJ2-7; maybe TRBD1 (6 bases). Germline V gene lookup returns CDR1 SNHLY and CDR2 FYNNEI. Between the trimmed V and J ends, which lost 9 bases and 2 bases, there was a span of 17 bases. This CDR3 has 14 amino acids. CDR3 DNA sequence: TGTGCCAGAGGACCCGGGACAACGCCCTACGAGCAGTACTTC. It specifies CARGPGTTPYEQYF.

This clonotype was found many times. The rearrangement joins TRBV15 to TRBJ1-4; 7 bases match TRBD1. CDR1 is LNHNV and CDR2 is YYDKDF in the germline V gene (reference sequence). V was clipped by 5 bases and J by 5 bases; unmatched bases: 5. This CDR3 region has 14 residues. The CDR3 spells CATSQGQQNEKLFF. The CDR3, as DNA: TGTGCCACCAGCCAGGGACAGCAAAATGAAAAACTGTTTTTT.

This clonotype was found many times. The chain links TRBV29-1 to TRBJ2-2; D might be TRBD1 (5 bases). V was clipped by 0 bases and J by 4 bases, with 12 bases between them. Germline V CDR1 and CDR2: SQVTM, ANQGSEA. The CDR3 runs to 15 residues. The CDR3 nucleotides are TGCAGCGTTGAAGATCCCAGGGCCAGCACCGGGGAGCTGTTTTTT. Protein product: CSVEDPRASTGELFF.

This clonotype came up many times. The chain joins TRBV5-4 to TRBJ2-2, with 14 bases identical to TRBD2. The CDR3 totals 17 residues. Germline trimming cut 4 bases from V and 4 bases from J; bases unmatched to any gene: 6. Germline-derived CDR1 and CDR2 are SGHNT and YYREEE (reference sequence). DNA of the CDR3: TGTGCCAGCAGCCCCCCCGGGACTAGCGGGGGCACCGGGGAGCTGTTTTTT. Protein sequence: CASSPPGTSGGTGELFF.

This clonotype occurred many times. V usage is TRBV9 and J usage is TRBJ2-1, with no clear D. There are 16 residues in the CDR3. V was cut by 4 bases and J by 0 bases, with 14 bases left in between. Germline V CDR1 and CDR2: SGDLS, YYNGEE. This CDR3 is CASSPFSMISYNEQFF. The CDR3 DNA reads TGTGCCAGCAGCCCATTCTCAATGATCTCCTACAATGAGCAGTTCTTC.

This clonotype was seen repeatedly, ten times or more. The chain is built from TRBV29-1 and TRBJ2-5; D unclear. The V end was cut by 4 bases, the J end by 5 bases, with 11 bases between. The CDR3 totals 12 residues. Germline V lookup: CDR1 SQVTM, CDR2 ANQGSEA. The DNA for the CDR3 is TGCAGCGTTGGTCTCCCCCCTGAGACCCAGTACTTC. Its protein is CSVGLPPETQYF.

In this sample, this clonotype turned up many times. This chain connects TRBV28 to TRBJ2-7, with 9 bases that match TRBD1. The J segment lost 4 bases and the V segment lost 6 bases, leaving 7 bases of the junction unmatched. The CDR3 has 14 amino acids. Germline V CDR1 and CDR2: MDHEN, SYDVKM. The CDR3 loop reads CASSRTGQGYEQYF. Here the CDR3 DNA reads TGTGCCAGCAGCCGCACGGGACAGGGTTACGAGCAGTACTTC.

Ten or more counts support this clonotype. J is TRBJ2-4 and V is TRBV12-3 or TRBV12-4; D may be TRBD1 (6 bases). This CDR3 contains 15 residues. V was pared by 6 bases and J by 9 bases, with 21 bases between. CDR3 nucleotide sequence: TGTGCCAGCAGCCCTGGACAGAAAAGGTTCGGCATTCAGTACTTC. As protein: CASSPGQKRFGIQYF.

The sample holds many counts of this clonotype. This sequence joins TRBV9 and TRBJ2-2; D might be TRBD1 or TRBD2, each matching 5 bases. The germline CDR1 and CDR2 sequences are SGDLS and YYNGEE. Between the trimmed V and J ends, which lost 4 bases and 5 bases, there was a span of 12 bases. This CDR3 spans 14 amino acids. CDR3: CASSRDPKTGELFF. The CDR3 DNA follows: TGTGCCAGCAGCCGGGACCCCAAGACCGGGGAGCTGTTTTTT.

This chain links TRBV6-5 with TRBJ2-7; D call uncertain. The ends were cut back, 2 bases at V and 1 base at J, with 18 bases in the middle. The CDR3 is made up of 17 amino acids. Germline CDR1 reads MNHEY; CDR2 reads SVGAGI. The CDR3 nucleotides read TGTGCCAGCAGTTACCCGGGCCACTGGAGCCCGTCCTACGAGCAGTACTTC. This gives the protein CASSYPGHWSPSYEQYF.

As concerns this clonotype: This could be a read error, since a much larger clone is one nucleotide away. The V gene is TRBV24-1, the J gene TRBJ2-1; 9 bases are shared with TRBD1. This CDR3 comprises 14 residues. The germline gives CDR1 KGHDR, CDR2 SFDVKD. CDR3 DNA: TGTGGCACCGGACCGGGACAGGGTTTGAATGAGCAGTTCTTC. Translating it yields CGTGPGQGLNEQFF.

This clonotype was found many times. The chain joins TRBV11-3 to TRBJ2-1; 8 positions agree with TRBD2. The CDR3 totals 18 residues. Germline V lookup: CDR1 SGHNT, CDR2 YENEEA. The V segment lost 3 bases and the J segment 7 bases; nucleotides outside the gene matches: 17. The CDR3 reads CASSLYATGTRRGNEQFF. DNA of the CDR3: TGTGCCAGCAGCTTGTACGCAACCGGGACTAGGAGGGGAAATGAGCAGTTCTTC.